This TCR beta chain comes out of a study of blood T cell repertoires in COVID-19. Study at large: Acute and convalescent COVID-19 samples came from the United States, Italy and Spain. From T cells, B-cell-depleted T cells, or PBMCs came the material, which was cDNA or gDNA.

As handled by the study authors: Reference gene primer amplification yielded estimated nucleated cell counts. Sequenced by immunoSEQ multiplex PCR; TCRdb stores in-frame clones only, minus some. V and J calls and clone size follow that table, whereas D and trimming were derived from the DNA. The data contain 250,000 to 350,000 clones, approximately 86% of them singletons. V dropped 4 bases and J dropped 6; count of bases not matched to a gene: 3. The CDR3 is 15 amino acids. In germline, CDR1 is LGHNA, CDR2 YSLEER. The TCR sequence derives from a man aged 18 to 29 with active or convalescent COVID-19. This chain joins TRBV4-3 and TRBJ1-6; 10 nucleotides align to TRBD1. The sample consisted of peripheral blood. The DNA for the CDR3 is TGCGCCAGCAGCCCTGGGACAGGGGTTAATTCACCCCTCCACTTT. Translated, it gives CASSPGTGVNSPLHF.